A selection of T cell receptor beta chains follows, all from one sample in a study of CD8+ T cells in alopecia areata. Sequenced by immunoSEQ multiplex PCR; TCRdb stores in-frame clones only, minus some. The sample lists about 120,000 clones; roughly three fifths were seen once. The input for sequencing was CD4+ T cells sorted from blood, taken at week 24, from a patient treated with tofacitinib. Source of these receptors: a human donor with alopecia areata. Both conserved end residues are part of each CDR3.

>TRBJ2-7|13|TRBV19
CASSIQQGSEQYF
>TRBJ1-2|13|TRBV19
CASSRTSDYGYTF
>TRBJ1-3|12|TRBV29-1
CSVGTDGNTIYF
>TRBJ1-5|15|TRBV11-2
CASSLAQGAGQPQHF
>TRBJ2-7|16|TRBV7-9
CASSYRAQGVTYEQYF
>TRBJ2-3|12|TRBV19
CATRGEGDTQYF
>TRBJ2-7|15|TRBV30
CAWSVGGGAVHEQYF
>TRBJ1-2|13|TRBV6-5
CASSLKGRDGYTF
>TRBJ2-2|14|TRBV7-9
CASSPGLAGGELFF
>TRBJ2-5|14|TRBV5-1
CASSLGQGGETQYF
>TRBJ2-5|16|TRBV29-1
CSVEGQLVLTQETQYF
>TRBJ2-3|17|TRBV7-2
CASSLGSAGASADTQYF
>TRBJ2-5|14|TRBV5-1
CASSGGTSGETQYF
>TRBJ1-2|15|TRBV4-3
CASSPSQGVLYGYTF
>TRBJ2-5|11|TRBV20-1
CSAGLQETQYF
>TRBJ1-1|13|TRBV5-1
CASSADINTEAFF
>TRBJ1-2|12|TRBV19
CASLRGQYGYTF
>TRBJ2-6|17|TRBV5-6
CASSLWRQGAGANVLTF
>TRBJ1-2|14|TRBV29-1
CSVEAARGLGGYTF
>TRBJ2-3|14|TRBV30
CASRLAGALGTQYF
>TRBJ1-2|11|TRBV30
CAWSLGSGYTF
>TRBJ2-2|14|TRBV2
CASSGQGWTGELFF
>TRBJ1-2|12|TRBV10-3
CATSGGNYGYTF
>TRBJ2-7|10|TRBV20-1
CSALRSEQYF
>TRBJ2-5|18|TRBV18
CASSPRNSGGAIQETQYF
>TRBJ2-2|12|TRBV2
CASREDRATLFF
>TRBJ1-2|13|TRBV9
CASSHGQNYGYTF
>TRBJ1-2|15|TRBV5-1
CASSLIEAQGRGYTF
>TRBJ2-1|13|TRBV7-2
CASSRNRGDEQFF
>TRBJ2-7|13|TRBV30
CAWTLKFGNEQYF
>TRBJ2-2|12|TRBV7-9
CASSLYAGELFF
>TRBJ1-6|15|TRBV14
CASSQVRGTNSPLHF
>TRBJ2-2|14|TRBV7-2
CAISFTRTTGELFF
>TRBJ1-5|15|TRBV5-1
CASSLRGDRNQPQHF
>TRBJ2-2|15|TRBV9
CASGDRGRNTGELFF
>TRBJ1-1|14|TRBV5-1
CASSLGQTNTEAFF
>TRBJ1-2|14|TRBV10-3
CAIRVEGNAYGYTF
>TRBJ2-7|14|TRBV19
CASSRDRGSYEQYF
>TRBJ1-5|14|TRBV27
CATRGQLSNQPQHF
>TRBJ1-2|12|TRBV29-1
CSVEGVDYGYTF
>TRBJ2-7|13|TRBV29-1
CSASPRLVDEQYF
>TRBJ2-1|13|TRBV7-7
CASSFERGNEQFF
>TRBJ2-5|15|TRBV5-6
CASSWARRGQETQYF
>TRBJ2-3|13|TRBV10-3
CAISGGTQDTQYF
>TRBJ1-2|15|TRBV7-9
CASSSDRPIYYGYTF
>TRBJ2-7|13|TRBV2
CAGSRDSNYEQYF
>TRBJ1-1|16|TRBV7-9
CASTILHYRGDTEAFF
>TRBJ2-7|14|TRBV19
CASSSGGNPYEQYF
>TRBJ2-2|16|TRBV10-2
CASSESRRMNTGELFF
>TRBJ1-3|13|TRBV29-1
CSVEGRGGNTIYF